One and the same sample provided the 15 T cell receptor beta chains below, sequenced in a study of cytomegalovirus exposure and HLA in healthy donors. PCR was performed using 60 Vbeta and 13 Jbeta primers. Generated by immunoSEQ multiplex PCR, the TCRdb table keeps only in-frame clones and is missing some. Found here are about 200,000 clones, about nine tenths of them singletons; the top ten hold roughly 0.98%. The material sequenced was PBMCs. The receptors stem from a boy between 2 and 10 years old in good health and CMV-seronegative.

In its sample, this clone was seen once. This specimen includes other DNA sequences encoding the same CDR3. The chain uses TRBV7-9 and TRBJ2-5; TRBD2 agrees at 12 bases. Germline CDR1 and CDR2: SEHNR and FQNEAQ (reference sequence). Germline trimming cut 5 bases from V and 5 bases from J; bases unmatched to any gene: 3. The CDR3 is 14 amino acids. CDR3 in DNA: TGTGCCAGCAGCGAAACTAGCGGGAGGGAGACCCAGTACTTC. Translating it yields CASSETSGRETQYF. The variable domain in full, completed from reference TRBV7-9 and TRBJ2-5, reads DTGVSQNPRHKITKRGQNVTFRCDPISEHNRLYWYRQTLGQGPEFLTYFQNEAQLEKSRLLSDRFSAERPKGSFSTLEIQRTEQGDSAMYLCASSETSGRETQYFGPGTRLLVL.

CDR3 nucleotides: TGTGCCAGCAGCCCCCCACGTGGGGCGGGGGGGCTCTTCAATGAGCAGTTCTTC. Its translation: CASSPPRGAGGLFNEQFF. This rearrangement joins TRBV6-9 to TRBJ2-1; the match to TRBD2 covers 9 bases. The CDR3 loop spans 18 amino acids. V gave up 6 bases and J gave up 6 bases; unmatched junction bases: 18. Per germline, CDR1 MNHGY and CDR2 SVAAGI.

This clone was picked up one time. V is TRBV29-1 and J is TRBJ1-1; tentatively, D is TRBD1 (5 bases). Per the germline V gene, CDR1 is SQVTM and CDR2 is ANQGSEA. Between the trimmed V and J ends, which lost 6 bases and 5 bases, there was a span of 22 bases. CDR3 length equals 15 residues. CDR3 sequence: CSVKIGGDWGTEAFF. The CDR3 DNA sequence: TGCAGCGTGAAAATCGGGGGGGACTGGGGGACTGAAGCTTTCTTT.

This chain connects TRBV2 to TRBJ2-3; possibly TRBD1 for D (6 bases). Germline V gene sequence: CDR1 SNHLY, CDR2 FYNNEI. The CDR3 has 14 amino acids. V lost 5 bases and J 2 bases, leaving 11 bases between the germline ends. The CDR3 here is CASSHRALTDTQYF. CDR3 bases: TGTGCCAGCAGTCACAGGGCCCTCACAGATACGCAGTATTTT.

The chain combines TRBV5-1 with TRBJ1-1, with TRBD1 matching over 7 bases. V gave up 0 bases and J gave up 5 bases; unmatched junction bases: 10. The germline CDR1 and CDR2 sequences are SGHRS and YFSETQ. CDR3 length equals 16 residues. DNA for the CDR3: TGCGCCAGCAGCTTGGGACAGGGCTCCTCAAGGACTGAAGCTTTCTTT. This translates into CASSLGQGSSRTEAFF.

The chain joins TRBV6-5 to TRBJ2-7; no firm D call. The germline gives CDR1 MNHEY, CDR2 SVGAGI. The CDR3 spans 15 residues. With 0 bases removed from V and 4 bases from J, the gap between germline ends came to 13 bases. In nucleotides, the CDR3 is TGTGCCAGCAGTTACTCGGTTCACGCGCCTTACGAGCAGTACTTC. Protein sequence: CASSYSVHAPYEQYF.

The rearrangement uses TRBV5-1 and TRBJ2-5, with D possibly TRBD2 on 5 matching bases. CDR3 length: 14 residues. In germline, CDR1 is SGHRS, CDR2 YFSETQ. Trimming left V 4 bases short and J 2 bases short, with 12 bases between. CDR3 sequence: CASSRSGAQETQYF. CDR3 DNA sequence: TGCGCCAGCAGCCGGAGCGGTGCTCAAGAGACCCAGTACTTC. Supplemented by reference TRBV5-1 and TRBJ2-5, the full variable domain reads KAGVTQTPRYLIKTRGQQVTLSCSPISGHRSVSWYQQTPGQGLQFLFEYFSETQRNKGNFPGRFSGRQFSNSRSEMNVSTLELGDSALYLCASSRSGAQETQYFGPGTRLLVL.

This sequence joins TRBV6-6 and TRBJ2-7, with 7 nucleotides matching TRBD2. Germline lookup yields CDR1 MNHNY and CDR2 SVGAGI (reference sequence). V lost 5 bases to trimming and J lost 2 bases; unmatched junction nucleotides: 3. This CDR3 spans 13 amino acids. CDR3 nucleotides: TGTGCCAGCAGTACTAGCGCAGCCTACGAGCAGTACTTC. Translating gives CASSTSAAYEQYF.

V is TRBV7-9 and J is TRBJ2-2, with 11 nucleotides matching TRBD2. This CDR3 comprises 16 residues. The V segment lost 5 bases and the J segment 6 bases; nucleotides outside the gene matches: 8. From germline, CDR1 is SEHNR and CDR2 FQNEAQ (reference sequence). DNA of the CDR3: TGTGCCAGCAGCACTAGCGGGAGTAATGGCGCCGGGGAGCTGTTTTTT. Encoded protein: CASSTSGSNGAGELFF. Based on the CDR3 plus reference TRBV7-9 and TRBJ2-2, the full variable domain is DTGVSQNPRHKITKRGQNVTFRCDPISEHNRLYWYRQTLGQGPEFLTYFQNEAQLEKSRLLSDRFSAERPKGSFSTLEIQRTEQGDSAMYLCASSTSGSNGAGELFFGEGSRLTVL.

This clone was found a few times. The CDR3 nucleotides are TGTGCCAGCAGTGAAAATGCGGGAAACACCATATATTTT. It yields the protein CASSENAGNTIYF. V and J are TRBV2 and TRBJ1-3; D is uncertain. Germline V gene data show CDR1 as SNHLY and CDR2 as FYNNEI. Trimming shortened V by 2 bases and J by 4 bases, and 6 bases separated the two germline ends. The CDR3 length is 13 residues.

The chain carries TRBV10-3 and TRBJ1-4, with 9 positions matching TRBD1. Germline CDR1 is ENHRY and CDR2 is SYGVKD. Unmatched junction bases numbered 2, after V lost 8 bases and J lost 4 bases. The CDR3 runs 13 residues. CDR3 DNA: TGTGCCATCGGACAGGGGTTTAATGAAAAACTGTTTTTT. As protein: CAIGQGFNEKLFF.

The chain couples TRBV19 to TRBJ1-2; D perhaps matches TRBD1 (5 bases). V was clipped by 3 bases and J by 0 bases, with 11 bases between them. This CDR3 has 15 residues. From germline, CDR1 is LNHDA and CDR2 SQIVND (reference sequence). This chain's CDR3 is CASSMDTHSNYGYTF. In DNA, the CDR3 is TGTGCCAGTAGTATGGACACCCACTCTAACTATGGCTACACCTTC.

The chain is built from TRBV11-2 and TRBJ2-7; 9 bases match TRBD1. Germline V gene data show CDR1 as SGHAT and CDR2 as FQNNGV. J gave up 7 bases and V 5 bases, and 12 bases lay outside the gene matches. This CDR3 comprises 15 residues. CDR3 loop: CASSDHGTGRREQYF. CDR3 sequence (DNA): TGTGCCAGCAGCGACCACGGGACAGGGCGTCGGGAGCAGTACTTC. The full variable domain, with the rest looked up from reference TRBV11-2 and TRBJ2-7, is EAGVAQSPRYKIIEKRQSVAFWCNPISGHATLYWYQQILGQGPKLLIQFQNNGVVDDSQLPKDRFSAERLKGVDSTLKIQPAKLEDSAVYLCASSDHGTGRREQYFGPGTRLTVT.

The chain is built from TRBV6-5 and TRBJ2-1, with D possibly being TRBD1 (6 bases). Deletions cut 6 bases from V and 6 bases from J, with 15 bases between. Germline-derived CDR1 and CDR2 are MNHEY and SVGAGI. CDR3 length: 14 residues. The CDR3 sequence is CASRPLLGGNEQFF. CDR3 sequence (DNA): TGTGCCAGCAGACCCTTATTAGGGGGCAATGAGCAGTTCTTC.

The chain links TRBV7-9 to TRBJ2-2; tentatively, D is TRBD2 (5 bases). V lost 6 bases to trimming and J lost 0 bases, with 14 bases between them. The CDR3 has 16 residues. CDR1 SEHNR and CDR2 FQNEAQ come from the germline V gene (reference sequence). The CDR3 spells CASSTRGASNTGELFF. DNA of the CDR3: TGTGCCAGCAGTACCCGGGGAGCCTCGAACACCGGGGAGCTGTTTTTT.